These 3 T cell receptor beta chains came from one sample sequenced in a study of T cell responses to AZD1222 COVID-19 vaccine. Some clones are missing from TCRdb's copy, which holds only in-frame ones; the method was immunoSEQ multiplex PCR. This table holds over 85,000 clones, about 88% found once. Sequencing used peripheral blood, obtained 28 days after the second AZD1222 dose. The source of these receptors is an adult who received the AZD1222 COVID-19 vaccine.

The rearrangement uses TRBV28 and TRBJ1-1; 8 bases map to TRBD1. The V and J ends lost 7 bases and 4 bases, in that order; junction bases with no gene match: 20. The CDR3 loop spans 18 amino acids. Germline V gene data show CDR1 as MDHEN and CDR2 as SYDVKM. CDR3: CASTPTMGQAPSGTEAFF. CDR3 bases: TGTGCCAGCACGCCCACTATGGGACAGGCGCCCTCTGGCACTGAAGCTTTCTTT.

The chain has TRBV4-1 and TRBJ1-6; 7 bases match TRBD1. V shed 8 bases, J shed 7 bases, and the junction held 8 bases outside the gene matches. Per the germline V gene, CDR1 is MGHRA and CDR2 is YSYEKL. The CDR3 has 14 amino acids. CDR3 coding DNA: TGCGCCAGCCGGCAGGGGGTAGCAAATTCACCCCTCCACTTT. Translation: CASRQGVANSPLHF.

The chain is built from TRBV6-6 and TRBJ1-1; D is uncertain. Germline CDR1 reads MNHNY; CDR2 reads SVGAGI (reference sequence). V was trimmed by 0 bases and J by 6 bases, leaving 11 bases between them. The CDR3 contains 14 residues. CDR3 DNA: TGTGCCAGCAGTTACTCGGGGTATAGGGCTGAAGCTTTCTTT. This sequence encodes CASSYSGYRAEAFF.